The clone carrying this T cell receptor (beta chain) was observed a few times. Its matching antigen is unknown. Every patient had mismatch repair deficiency by PCR or immunohistochemistry. TCR sequencing covered a few patients who responded to pembrolizumab. The data were taken from a study of PD-1 blockade in mismatch repair-deficient tumors. Study outcomes and limitations: Tumor-resident clones, often absent from pretreatment blood, expanded after pembrolizumab and then contracted.

This CDR3 has 16 residues. V shed 5 bases and J 0 bases; nucleotides not matched to a gene: 8. Germline V gene sequence: CDR1 LNHDA, CDR2 SQIVND (reference sequence). Sequencing was performed with immunoSEQ multiplex PCR; in TCRdb, only in-frame clones are kept and a portion is missing. The sample lists under 150,000 clones; approximately 91% were seen once. V is TRBV19 and J is TRBJ2-3; 7 bases map to TRBD2. This receptor was obtained from an adult with mismatch repair-deficient cancer. The material was peripheral blood, obtained approximately 70 weeks after starting pembrolizumab. The CDR3 DNA sequence: TGTGCCAGTAGTCCCCCCGGGACTACTAGCACAGATACGCAGTATTTT. Protein product: CASSPPGTTSTDTQYF.